These 28 T cell receptor beta chains were all obtained from the same sample, sequenced in a study of T cell repertoires in cytomegalovirus infection. TCRdb re-called the reads with MiXCR, one entry per CDR3 protein. The table has fewer than 700,000 distinct CDR3 sequences, roughly 24% seen once. Material: CD8+ T cells from PBMCs. The receptors come from a human donor in good health (CMV status not recorded). Some clones in this sample may be carry-over from other donors' samples.

J is TRBJ2-1 and V is TRBV6-2 or TRBV6-3, with TRBD2 matching 7 bases. Germline assignment: CDR1 MNHEY and CDR2 SVGEGT. The V gene end was trimmed by 2 bases and the J gene end by 2 bases; junction bases not matched to a gene: 18. The CDR3 totals 20 residues. CDR3 in DNA: TGTGCCAGCAGTTACCGGCGAGGGCTAGCGGCCCCGGGGCCCTACAATGAGCAGTTCTTC. Encoded protein: CASSYRRGLAAPGPYNEQFF.

This clonotype has just one count. The chain recombines TRBV6-5 with TRBJ2-5, with D perhaps matching TRBD2 (6 bases). The germline V gene has CDR1 MNHEY and CDR2 SVGAGI. The length of the CDR3 is 16 residues. V lost 4 bases and J lost 1, with 16 bases in between. CDR3 DNA: TGTGCCAGCAGTTTTACGGGACTGCGATCCCAAGAGACCCAGTACTTC. Translating gives CASSFTGLRSQETQYF.

The chain has TRBV29-1 and TRBJ1-1; no reliable D call. V shed 1 base and J shed 0 bases, with 18 bases lying between them. Germline lookup yields CDR1 SQVTM and CDR2 ANQGSEA. CDR3 length: 17 residues. CDR3 sequence: CSVEGSTTYEMNTEAFF. DNA for the CDR3: TGCAGCGTTGAAGGTTCGACGACGTATGAGATGAACACTGAAGCTTTCTTT.

To note about this clonotype: Possible read error: a much larger clone is one base away. J is TRBJ2-7 and V is TRBV7-8; perhaps TRBD1 as D (5 bases). CDR1 is SGHVS, CDR2 FQNEAQ, per germline. Trimming shortened V by 5 bases and J by 0 bases, and 14 bases separated the two germline ends. The CDR3 spans 15 residues. This CDR3 reads CASSRKDDSSYEQYV. DNA for the CDR3: TGTGCCAGCAGCCGGAAGGACGACAGCTCCTACGAGCAGTACGTC.

In this sample, this clonotype turned up a few times. The rearrangement joins TRBV10-2 to TRBJ1-1; D ambiguous. The CDR3 covers 13 residues. CDR1 is WSHSY, CDR2 SAAADI, per germline. Trimming removed 0 bases from V and 5 bases from J, with 7 bases in between. CDR3 residues: CASSESDNTEAFF. The CDR3 DNA reads TGCGCCAGCAGTGAGTCAGACAATACTGAAGCTTTCTTT.

Remarks on this clonotype: Just one base apart from a much larger clone, this may be a read error. V and J are TRBV7-4 and TRBJ2-1; 9 nucleotides agree with TRBD2. The CDR3 sequence is 17 residues long. The V segment lost 5 bases and the J segment 1 base; nucleotides outside the gene matches: 9. The germline gives CDR1 SGHVT, CDR2 SQSDAQ. The CDR3: CASSPWGGGASYNEQFF. DNA for the CDR3: TGTGCCAGCAGCCCGTGGGGCGGGGGGGCTTCCTACAATGAGCAGTTCTTC.

This clonotype was detected ten times or more. The chain employs TRBV7-2 and TRBJ1-6; 8 bases agree with TRBD1. V gave up 6 bases and J gave up 6 bases; unmatched junction bases: 13. CDR1 is SGHTA, CDR2 FQGNSA, per germline. This CDR3 is 17 amino acids long. The CDR3 spells CASSDQPTGVGNSPLHF. In DNA form, the CDR3 reads TGTGCCAGCAGTGACCAACCGACAGGGGTTGGTAATTCACCCCTCCACTTT.

The CDR3 protein is CSVEGLVGWEQFF. CDR3 coding DNA: TGCAGCGTTGAGGGACTAGTCGGATGGGAGCAGTTCTTC. The V and J genes are TRBV29-1 and TRBJ2-1; 8 bases are shared with TRBD2. Looked up from germline, CDR1 is SQVTM and CDR2 is ANQGSEA. The CDR3 loop spans 13 amino acids. Germline trimming cut 3 bases from V and 10 bases from J; bases unmatched to any gene: 8.

The CDR3 region is CASSLPQGIINNEQFF. The CDR3 nucleotides read TGTGCCAGCAGCTTGCCTCAGGGGATCATAAACAATGAGCAGTTCTTC. V usage is TRBV5-5 and J usage is TRBJ2-1; D perhaps matches TRBD1 (6 bases). Germline loops: CDR1 SGHKS, CDR2 YYEKEE (reference sequence). Trimming removed 1 base from V and 5 bases from J, with 16 bases in between. This CDR3 contains 16 residues.

The CDR3 DNA is TGTGCCAGCAGTTTATTCGGGCCCCAGGACTCCGAAGCTTTCTTT. Translated, it gives CASSLFGPQDSEAFF. This chain links TRBV28 with TRBJ1-1; no reliable D call. V was shortened by 1 base and J by 8 bases, with 17 bases between the two germline ends. CDR1 and CDR2 from the germline V gene are MDHEN and SYDVKM. CDR3 length equals 15 residues. Based on the CDR3 plus reference TRBV28 and TRBJ1-1, the full variable domain is DVKVTQSSRYLVKRTGEKVFLECVQDMDHENMFWYRQDPGLGLRLIYFSYDVKMKEKGDIPEGYSVSREKKERFSLILESASTNQTSMYLCASSLFGPQDSEAFFGQGTRLTVV.

This clonotype was detected only a few times. Here the CDR3 reads CSVEDRGGGTDTQYF. The CDR3 DNA follows: TGCAGCGTTGAAGATCGAGGGGGGGGCACAGATACGCAGTATTTT. This chain joins TRBV29-1 and TRBJ2-3; D is perhaps TRBD2 (7 bases). This CDR3 comprises 15 residues. V lost 0 bases and J 1 base, leaving 11 bases between the germline ends. Germline V gene data show CDR1 as SQVTM and CDR2 as ANQGSEA.

This clonotype was observed a handful of times. This chain uses TRBV14 with TRBJ2-3, with D uncertain. CDR1 is SGHDN and CDR2 is FVKESK in the germline V gene. The V and J ends lost 1 base and 1 base respectively, with 12 bases between them. The CDR3 consists of 16 residues. CDR3 residues: CASSQGWASRTDTQYF. The CDR3 nucleotides read TGTGCCAGCAGCCAAGGGTGGGCGTCACGCACAGATACGCAGTATTTT.

This clonotype was found many times. The chain recombines TRBV7-9 with TRBJ2-1; possibly TRBD2 for D (6 bases). Germline V gene data show CDR1 as SEHNR and CDR2 as FQNEAQ (reference sequence). This CDR3 is 14 amino acids long. The V end lost 2 bases, the J end lost 2 bases, and 7 bases lay between the germline ends. Here the CDR3 reads CASSLTGAYNEQFF. The DNA of the CDR3 is TGTGCCAGCAGCTTAACGGGGGCCTACAATGAGCAGTTCTTC.

The rearrangement uses TRBV12-3 or TRBV12-4 and TRBJ2-4, with D possibly called TRBD1 or TRBD2 (6 bases each). The CDR3 is 17 residues long. Trimming removed 6 bases from V and 7 bases from J, with 25 bases in between. As DNA, the CDR3 is TGTGCCAGCAGCCGCTCGGGGGCATACATTAGTGTCAACATTCAGTACTTC. Amino acid sequence: CASSRSGAYISVNIQYF.

This clonotype appeared many times. This chain connects TRBV7-9 to TRBJ2-5, with 7 bases lining up with TRBD2. Germline CDR1 and CDR2: SEHNR and FQNEAQ (reference sequence). The CDR3 spans 14 residues. V lost 8 bases and J lost 6; bases outside the gene matches: 12. CDR3 sequence reads: CASASLARQKTQYF. The CDR3 nucleotides read TGTGCCAGCGCGTCACTAGCGCGGCAAAAGACCCAGTACTTC.

This chain uses TRBV7-9 with TRBJ2-2; D might be TRBD1 or TRBD2, each matching 5 bases. CDR1 and CDR2 (germline): SEHNR, FQNEAQ (reference sequence). V lost 8 bases and J lost 5, with 18 bases in between. This CDR3 region has 15 residues. The chain's CDR3 is CASPKGSKGTGELFF. For the CDR3, the DNA is TGTGCCAGCCCAAAGGGGAGTAAAGGAACCGGGGAGCTGTTTTTT. Complete variable domain (other parts from reference TRBV7-9 and TRBJ2-2): DTGVSQNPRHKITKRGQNVTFRCDPISEHNRLYWYRQTLGQGPEFLTYFQNEAQLEKSRLLSDRFSAERPKGSFSTLEIQRTEQGDSAMYLCASPKGSKGTGELFFGEGSRLTVL.

This chain links TRBV6-2 or TRBV6-3 with TRBJ2-1; TRBD1 agrees at 8 bases. The germline V gene encodes CDR1 MNHEY and CDR2 SVGEGT. The CDR3 has 13 amino acids. V lost 6 bases and J lost 10; bases outside the gene matches: 8. CDR3: CASSRGQVDEQFF. The CDR3 DNA reads as TGTGCCAGCAGCCGGGGACAGGTAGACGAGCAGTTCTTC.

The genes are TRBV23-1 and TRBJ2-7; 7 positions agree with TRBD1. TRBV23-1 is filed as an ORF, its function uncertain. The CDR3 extends over 15 amino acids. Unmatched junction bases numbered 8, after V lost 3 bases and J lost 3 bases. Written as DNA, the CDR3 is TGCGCCAGCAGTCAGGGGAACACAGGGGACTACGAGCAGTACGTC. This sequence encodes CASSQGNTGDYEQYV.

V is TRBV14 and J is TRBJ2-7; either TRBD1 or TRBD2 may fit D (5 bases each). The V gene lost 1 base and the J gene lost 7 bases, with 20 bases spanning the gap. The CDR3 has 16 residues. Germline lookup yields CDR1 SGHDN and CDR2 FVKESK. CDR3 nucleotide sequence: TGTGCCAGCAGCCAAGTCATCCAGGGACCTTCTCTGGAGCAGTACTTC. Its protein is CASSQVIQGPSLEQYF.

This chain joins TRBV4-1 and TRBJ2-1, with 10 bases matching TRBD2. The CDR3 contains 16 residues. CDR1 is MGHRA and CDR2 is YSYEKL in the germline V gene. Trimming at V came to 4 bases and at J to 8 bases, leaving 11 bases not matched to a gene. The CDR3: CASSRASGGNDHEQFF. CDR3 nucleotides: TGCGCCAGCAGCCGGGCTAGCGGGGGAAACGACCATGAGCAGTTCTTC.

The chain combines TRBV4-3 with TRBJ2-5; unclear D gene. V was trimmed by 0 bases and J by 2 bases, leaving 10 bases between them. This CDR3 has 15 residues. Germline lookup yields CDR1 LGHNA and CDR2 YSLEER. The CDR3 sequence: CASSQDKGQQETQYF. CDR3 sequence (DNA): TGCGCCAGCAGCCAAGATAAAGGGCAGCAAGAGACCCAGTACTTC.

This clonotype has only a few counts. The genes are TRBV2 and TRBJ2-2; 7 positions agree with TRBD2. From germline, CDR1 is SNHLY and CDR2 FYNNEI. The trim removed 4 bases at V and 4 bases at J, leaving 15 bases unmatched. CDR3 length equals 18 residues. CDR3 in amino acids: CASSASSGGKIGTGELFF. The CDR3, as DNA: TGTGCCAGCAGTGCCAGCTCCGGGGGGAAGATTGGCACCGGGGAGCTGTTTTTT.

The sample holds a few counts of this clonotype. This clone may be a read error of a much larger clone one base away. The J gene is TRBJ2-2, the V gene TRBV6-6; D gene ambiguous. This CDR3 is 12 amino acids long. Trimming shortened V by 8 bases and J by 1 base, and 5 bases separated the two germline ends. Germline V gene data show CDR1 as MNHNY and CDR2 as SVGAGI (reference sequence). The CDR3 here is CASGENTGELFF. The CDR3 region has the DNA TGTGCCAGCGGCGAGAACACCGGGGAGCTGTTTTTT.

This clonotype was seen only a few times. V is TRBV7-9 and J is TRBJ1-2; 9 positions match TRBD1. The CDR3 contains 23 residues. Germline trimming cut 3 bases from V and 4 bases from J; bases unmatched to any gene: 30. Germline loops: CDR1 SEHNR, CDR2 FQNEAQ (reference sequence). The CDR3 loop reads CASSLRPPGQGPPSELYGYGYTF. CDR3 DNA: TGTGCCAGCAGCTTGCGACCCCCGGGACAGGGACCCCCTTCCGAACTTTATGGCTATGGCTACACCTTC.

The chain couples TRBV5-5 to TRBJ1-4, with 8 bases fitting TRBD1. The V gene's germline CDR1 is SGHKS and CDR2 YYEKEE (reference sequence). The CDR3 extends over 19 amino acids. With 0 bases clipped from V and 7 bases from J, the junction kept 17 bases outside the gene matches. The chain's CDR3 is CASSLALQGALPKGEKLFF. The CDR3 DNA is TGTGCCAGCAGCTTGGCTCTTCAGGGGGCGCTCCCCAAAGGTGAAAAACTGTTTTTT.

Written as DNA, the CDR3 is TGTGCCAGCAGTCTGGACAGGACCGAGCAGTACGTC. This sequence encodes CASSLDRTEQYV. The chain combines TRBV6-2 or TRBV6-3 with TRBJ2-7; 7 bases are shared with TRBD1. Germline trimming cut 5 bases from V and 6 bases from J; bases unmatched to any gene: 4. The germline gives CDR1 MNHEY, CDR2 SVGEGT. The CDR3 length is 12 residues.

This clonotype was detected only a few times. The chain is built from TRBV12-3 or TRBV12-4 and TRBJ1-1, with unresolved D. This CDR3 contains 12 residues. The V gene lost 4 bases and the J gene lost 7 bases, with 10 bases spanning the gap. The DNA for the CDR3 is TGTGCCAGCAGTTCGCTGATAGTTGAAGCTTTCTTT. Its protein is CASSSLIVEAFF.

J is TRBJ2-3 and V is TRBV28; TRBD2 might be the D (7 bases). Between the trimmed V and J ends, which lost 3 bases and 3 bases, there was a span of 16 bases. CDR3 length equals 16 residues. Germline V gene lookup returns CDR1 MDHEN and CDR2 SYDVKM. This CDR3 reads CASSFEAGAETDTQYF. The CDR3 region has the DNA TGTGCCAGCAGTTTTGAGGCGGGGGCAGAGACAGATACGCAGTATTTT.